This TCR beta chain was sequenced in a study of T cell changes during pregnancy in multiple sclerosis. This CDR3 has 13 residues. The V gene's germline CDR1 is SGDLS and CDR2 YYNGEE. V was clipped by 3 bases and J by 5 bases; unmatched bases: 2. Clones were read by immunoSEQ multiplex PCR, and TCRdb kept only the in-frame ones, dropping some. In the table there are 45,000 or so clones, around nine tenths of which are singletons. The chain carries TRBV9 and TRBJ1-5; 7 nucleotides line up with TRBD1. The origin of this receptor is a female donor in good health, enrolled as a control in a pregnancy study. The starting material was CD8+ T cells from peripheral blood mononuclear cells, obtained after pregnancy. In nucleotides, the CDR3 is TGTGCCAGCAGCGGACAGGGAGATCAGCCCCAGCATTTT. Amino acid sequence: CASSGQGDQPQHF.